Shown below are 28 T cell receptor beta chains from a single sample sequenced in a study of T-cell memory formation after mild COVID-19. TCRdb ran MiXCR on the 5' RACE reads and lists one entry per CDR3 protein. The profile covers fewer than 350,000 distinct CDR3 sequences, with roughly an eighth appearing a single time and 21% taken by the ten largest. Sequencing was performed on PBMCs or a T cell subset sorted from them (not recorded which). These receptors were collected from a man aged 18 to 30 who had mild COVID-19 (a few samples of this study predate the infection). Cell type and time point are not known.

The chain recombines TRBV28 with TRBJ2-5, with D possibly TRBD2 on 5 matching bases. This CDR3 has 12 residues. Germline V gene sequence: CDR1 MDHEN, CDR2 SYDVKM. V dropped 7 bases and J dropped 1 base, with 7 bases sitting between them. The CDR3 reads CASTEAQETQYF. For the CDR3, the DNA is TGTGCCAGCACGGAGGCCCAAGAGACCCAGTACTTC. The whole variable domain, remainder taken from reference TRBV28 and TRBJ2-5, is DVKVTQSSRYLVKRTGEKVFLECVQDMDHENMFWYRQDPGLGLRLIYFSYDVKMKEKGDIPEGYSVSREKKERFSLILESASTNQTSMYLCASTEAQETQYFGPGTRLLVL.

The chain has TRBV9 and TRBJ2-5; D unresolved. Germline V lookup: CDR1 SGDLS, CDR2 YYNGEE. The CDR3 runs 14 residues. V lost 4 bases, J lost 7 bases, and 17 bases lay in between. In DNA form, the CDR3 reads TGTGCCAGCAGCTCACTTTCCGACCGTGCGACCCAGTACTTC. This gives the protein CASSSLSDRATQYF.

V is TRBV4-3 and J is TRBJ1-2; D is possibly TRBD1 (6 bases). CDR1 is LGHNA and CDR2 is YSLEER in the germline V gene. This CDR3 has 14 residues. The V end was cut by 2 bases, the J end by 7 bases, with 14 bases between. Here the CDR3 DNA reads TGCGCCAGCAGCCAATATCACCGGGACACTGGCTACACCTTC. Protein: CASSQYHRDTGYTF.

This clonotype was seen only a few times. The chain carries TRBV20-1 and TRBJ2-3; D is unresolved. With 4 bases removed from V and 0 bases from J, the gap between germline ends came to 11 bases. This CDR3 region has 14 residues. The germline V gene encodes CDR1 DFQATT and CDR2 SNEGSKA (reference sequence). CDR3 DNA sequence: TGCAGTGCTAAAGCCGGGTATAGCACAGATACGCAGTATTTT. It is translated as CSAKAGYSTDTQYF.

The chain uses TRBV5-5 and TRBJ1-5; unclear D gene. CDR3 length: 11 residues. Germline V CDR1 and CDR2: SGHKS, YYEKEE (reference sequence). V dropped 1 base and J dropped 6 bases, with 2 bases sitting between them. CDR3 protein: CASSLFQPQHF. CDR3 sequence (DNA): TGTGCCAGCAGCTTGTTTCAGCCCCAGCATTTT.

The J gene is TRBJ2-2, the V gene TRBV18, with 7 positions matching TRBD1. The ends lost 6 bases at V and 4 bases at J; junction bases unmatched: 8. Per germline, CDR1 KGHSH and CDR2 LQKENI. The CDR3 is 15 amino acids. The CDR3 loop reads CASSFTGVVTGELFF. DNA for the CDR3: TGTGCCAGCTCGTTCACAGGGGTCGTCACCGGGGAGCTGTTTTTT.

The chain uses TRBV7-9 and TRBJ2-3, with 9 positions matching TRBD2. Unmatched junction bases numbered 6, after V lost 9 bases and J lost 5 bases. The CDR3 has 13 residues. Germline V lookup: CDR1 SEHNR, CDR2 FQNEAQ (reference sequence). In DNA form, the CDR3 reads TGTGCCAGGAGCGGGGGGACGGAAGATACGCAGTATTTT. Translation: CARSGGTEDTQYF.

This clonotype has just a few counts. The chain is built from TRBV3-1 and TRBJ1-1; D is undetermined. Germline V gene sequence: CDR1 LGHDT, CDR2 YNNKEL (reference sequence). CDR3 length: 16 amino acids. V lost 0 bases to trimming and J lost 4 bases, with 15 bases between them. Here the CDR3 reads CASSQDVAPLSTEAFF. Written as DNA, the CDR3 is TGTGCCAGCAGCCAAGATGTGGCCCCATTGAGCACTGAAGCTTTCTTT.

V gene TRBV6-6 combines with J gene TRBJ1-1; D unclear. CDR3 length equals 14 residues. Per the germline V gene, CDR1 is MNHNY and CDR2 is SVGAGI (reference sequence). V was clipped by 6 bases and J by 2 bases, with 13 bases between them. The CDR3: CASSRSRGNTEAFF. CDR3 nucleotides: TGTGCCAGCAGCCGCAGCCGGGGAAACACTGAAGCTTTCTTT.

This chain links TRBV4-1 with TRBJ2-3; 9 bases map to TRBD2. CDR3 length equals 17 residues. The ends lost 0 bases at V and 1 base at J; junction bases unmatched: 5. Looked up from germline, CDR1 is MGHRA and CDR2 is YSYEKL. In DNA, the CDR3 is TGCGCCAGCAGCCAAGATATGGTAGCGGGGGGCACAGATACGCAGTATTTT. Amino acids: CASSQDMVAGGTDTQYF.

This clonotype was seen a handful of times. The chain's CDR3 is CASSHGTPPTRGYTF. The CDR3 DNA reads TGTGCCAGCAGTCATGGGACGCCACCCACAAGGGGCTACACCTTC. The chain combines TRBV27 with TRBJ1-2; D perhaps matches TRBD1 (5 bases). V dropped 5 bases and J dropped 8 bases, with 21 bases sitting between them. This CDR3 is built from 15 residues. Germline CDR1 and CDR2: MNHEY and SMNVEV (reference sequence).

The gene calls are TRBV6-2 or TRBV6-3 and TRBJ2-7; D perhaps matches TRBD2 (6 bases). The CDR3 consists of 12 residues. Germline loops: CDR1 MNHEY, CDR2 SVGEGT. V lost 10 bases and J lost 3, with 13 bases in between. CDR3 nucleotides: TGTGCCACCGGGGAGGATCGCTACGAGCAGTACGTC. Amino acid sequence: CATGEDRYEQYV.

Regarding this clonotype: This clone may be a read error of a much larger clone one base away. V gene TRBV7-2 combines with J gene TRBJ2-5; TRBD2 matches 7 bases. CDR1 is SGHTA, CDR2 FQGNSA, per germline. The ends lost 5 bases at V and 2 bases at J; junction bases unmatched: 8. This CDR3 has 15 residues. CDR3 sequence reads: CASSPGTIVQETQYF. CDR3 nucleotide sequence: TGTGCCAGCAGCCCCGGGACTATCGTACAAGAGACCCAGTACTTC.

The chain has TRBV29-1 and TRBJ1-2, with 8 bases fitting TRBD1. CDR3 size: 17 residues. With 1 base clipped from V and 3 bases from J, the junction kept 13 bases outside the gene matches. Germline V gives CDR1 SQVTM, CDR2 ANQGSEA. The CDR3 spells CSVEGGPGTGFHYGYTF. In nucleotides, the CDR3 is TGCAGCGTTGAAGGGGGCCCAGGGACAGGCTTTCACTATGGCTACACCTTC.

This clonotype showed up many times. V gene TRBV7-9 combines with J gene TRBJ2-7, with a tentative D call TRBD1 (6 bases). Trimming removed 5 bases from V and 3 bases from J, with 11 bases in between. The CDR3 contains 13 residues. CDR1 and CDR2 from the germline V gene are SEHNR and FQNEAQ (reference sequence). DNA of the CDR3: TGTGCCAGCAGCATCGGACAGATCTACGAGCAGTACGTC. Translation: CASSIGQIYEQYV.

The rearrangement links TRBV30 to TRBJ2-3, with 8 nucleotides matching TRBD2. Germline V gene data show CDR1 as GTSNPN and CDR2 as SVGIG (reference sequence). Trimming removed 0 bases from V and 6 bases from J; junction bases left unmatched: 5. CDR3 length: 14 residues. In nucleotides, the CDR3 is TGTGCCTGGAGTGTCAGCGGGGGCTGGGATACGCAGTATTTT. It codes for CAWSVSGGWDTQYF.

The V and J genes are TRBV5-1 and TRBJ2-3, with D uncertain. CDR3 size: 14 residues. The V gene's germline CDR1 is SGHRS and CDR2 YFSETQ. V shed 0 bases and J shed 3 bases, with 8 bases lying between them. CDR3 sequence reads: CASSLVVLTDTQYF. The CDR3 coding sequence is TGCGCCAGCAGCTTGGTGGTTCTAACAGATACGCAGTATTTT.

The gene calls are TRBV6-1 and TRBJ2-3, with 8 bases aligning to TRBD2. There are 17 residues in the CDR3. Germline trimming cut 4 bases from V and 4 bases from J; bases unmatched to any gene: 13. Germline V lookup: CDR1 MNHNS, CDR2 SASEGT. This CDR3 reads CASSVWGSGGGADTQYF. For the CDR3, the DNA is TGTGCCAGCAGTGTATGGGGAAGCGGGGGAGGGGCAGATACGCAGTATTTT.

In its sample, this clonotype was seen a few times. The rearrangement uses TRBV5-1 and TRBJ1-2, with D possibly matching TRBD1 (5 bases). This CDR3 has 14 amino acids. V dropped 2 bases and J dropped 2 bases, with 10 bases sitting between them. The V gene's germline CDR1 is SGHRS and CDR2 YFSETQ. CDR3 region: CASSLWDGNYGYTF. In DNA, the CDR3 is TGCGCCAGCAGCTTATGGGACGGCAACTATGGCTACACCTTC. Variable domain in full (rest from reference TRBV5-1 and TRBJ1-2): KAGVTQTPRYLIKTRGQQVTLSCSPISGHRSVSWYQQTPGQGLQFLFEYFSETQRNKGNFPGRFSGRQFSNSRSEMNVSTLELGDSALYLCASSLWDGNYGYTFGSGTRLTVV.

The chain has TRBV7-8 and TRBJ2-5; 9 positions match TRBD2. The CDR3 sequence is 17 residues long. After removal of 4 bases from V and 4 bases from J, the junction contained 13 bases not matched to a gene. Germline V gives CDR1 SGHVS, CDR2 FQNEAQ. The CDR3 nucleotides are TGTGCCAGCAGCTCAGCGGGGGGCCAGGGGGTGTTAGAGACCCAGTACTTC. Residues: CASSSAGGQGVLETQYF.

The chain employs TRBV10-3 and TRBJ2-1; no clear D. Germline V gene lookup returns CDR1 ENHRY and CDR2 SYGVKD. The V and J ends lost 6 bases and 0 bases respectively, with 6 bases between them. The CDR3 consists of 13 residues. CDR3 coding DNA: TGTGCCATCAGCGAGGACTCCTACAATGAGCAGTTCTTC. This encodes CAISEDSYNEQFF.

The chain's CDR3 is CASSQGPSGNTIYF. Written as DNA, the CDR3 is TGCGCCAGCAGCCAGGGACCCTCTGGAAACACCATATATTTT. The rearrangement joins TRBV5-1 to TRBJ1-3; possible D gene TRBD1, 5 bases. Germline V gene data show CDR1 as SGHRS and CDR2 as YFSETQ. The CDR3 loop spans 14 amino acids. V lost 4 bases to trimming and J lost 0 bases, with 8 bases between them.

The rearrangement links TRBV4-1 to TRBJ1-5; the D gene is possibly TRBD1 (6 bases). This CDR3 region has 18 residues. Trimming stripped 1 base from V and 5 bases from J, with 21 bases between. Germline loops: CDR1 MGHRA, CDR2 YSYEKL. The CDR3 here is CASSQGVLLAAGDQPQHF. DNA of the CDR3: TGCGCCAGCAGCCAAGGGGTATTGTTGGCGGCAGGGGATCAGCCCCAGCATTTT.

This clonotype has a handful of counts. The chain combines TRBV19 with TRBJ1-1; 9 nucleotides match TRBD1. This CDR3 spans 13 amino acids. Germline CDR1 LNHDA, CDR2 SQIVND (reference sequence). With 8 bases clipped from V and 2 bases from J, the junction kept 3 bases outside the gene matches. The CDR3: CASEQGANTEAFF. For the CDR3, the DNA is TGTGCCAGTGAACAGGGGGCTAACACTGAAGCTTTCTTT.

The rearrangement joins TRBV28 to TRBJ2-7; D may match TRBD1 or TRBD2 (6 bases each). CDR1 is MDHEN and CDR2 is SYDVKM in the germline V gene. Deletions cut 5 bases from V and 0 bases from J, with 8 bases between. The CDR3 covers 13 residues. The CDR3 DNA reads as TGTGCCAGCAGTACGGGGGCCTCCTACGAGCAGTACGTC. This sequence encodes CASSTGASYEQYV.

V gene TRBV6-2 or TRBV6-3 combines with J gene TRBJ2-2, with D possibly matching TRBD2 (6 bases). V was clipped by 0 bases and J by 3 bases, with 17 bases between them. The germline gives CDR1 MNHEY, CDR2 SVGEGT. This CDR3 contains 18 residues. The CDR3 loop is CASSYSRWRREYTGELFF. Here the CDR3 DNA reads TGTGCCAGCAGTTACTCGAGGTGGCGTCGGGAGTACACCGGGGAGCTGTTTTTT.

This rearrangement joins TRBV12-3 or TRBV12-4 to TRBJ2-3; TRBD1 matches 7 bases. J was trimmed by 3 bases and V by 3 bases; bases with no gene match: 6. CDR3 size: 15 residues. CDR3 sequence: CASSFDGRGTDTQYF. The CDR3 DNA sequence: TGTGCCAGCAGTTTCGATGGCAGGGGGACAGATACGCAGTATTTT.

The J gene is TRBJ1-2, the V gene TRBV5-1; the D is unclear. This CDR3 comprises 14 residues. CDR1 is SGHRS, CDR2 YFSETQ, per germline. V lost 1 base and J 5 bases, leaving 12 bases between the germline ends. CDR3: CASSLLEASYGYTF. The CDR3 DNA follows: TGCGCCAGCAGCTTGTTAGAGGCTTCATATGGCTACACCTTC.